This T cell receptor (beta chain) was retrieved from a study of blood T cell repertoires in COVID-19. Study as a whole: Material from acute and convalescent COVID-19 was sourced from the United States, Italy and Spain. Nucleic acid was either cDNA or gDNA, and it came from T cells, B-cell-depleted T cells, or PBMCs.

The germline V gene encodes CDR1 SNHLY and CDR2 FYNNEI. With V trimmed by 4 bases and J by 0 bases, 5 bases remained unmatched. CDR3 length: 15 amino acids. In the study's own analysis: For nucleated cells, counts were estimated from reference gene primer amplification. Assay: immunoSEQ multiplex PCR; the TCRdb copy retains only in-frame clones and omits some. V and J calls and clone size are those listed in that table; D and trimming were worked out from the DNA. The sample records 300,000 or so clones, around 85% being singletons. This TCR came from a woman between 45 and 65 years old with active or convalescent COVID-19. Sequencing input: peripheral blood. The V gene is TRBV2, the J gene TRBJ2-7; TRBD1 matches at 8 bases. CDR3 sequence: CASSARQGFSYEQYF. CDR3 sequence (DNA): TGTGCCAGCAGTGCTAGACAGGGGTTCTCCTACGAGCAGTACTTC. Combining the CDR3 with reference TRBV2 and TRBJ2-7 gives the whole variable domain EPEVTQTPSHQVTQMGQEVILRCVPISNHLYFYWYRQILGQKVEFLVSFYNNEISEKSEIFDDQFSVERPDGSNFTLKIRSTKLEDSAMYFCASSARQGFSYEQYFGPGTRLTVT.